This entry features one TCR beta chain sequence. This clone was seen a handful of times. Its target antigen remains unknown. No much larger clone is present one base from it, and per-base qualities are unavailable. This sample stems from a study of cytomegalovirus exposure and HLA in healthy donors (dated by TCRdb to 2017 to 2019). A note on the overall study: An earlier analysis of 550 to 700 of the donors reported 250 to 300 Gb of sequence data and roughly 100 million unique TCR beta sequences from about 200 million T cells. The number of donors typed differed by locus, with 629-630 for A, B, C, DRB1 and DQB1, roughly 550 for DQA1, over 600 for DPA1, and around 450 for DPB1. The genetic ancestry cluster associated with self-reported Caucasian donors included around four fifths of the roughly 390 genotyped donors. A later genetic analysis used genome-wide SNP genotypes for 398 of the 666 donors, treating that subset as a discovery cohort. The T cell repertoires of around 670 subjects were profiled by immunosequencing and related to cytomegalovirus serostatus. Donor age, sex, ethnicity and CMV serostatus were collected together with the repertoire data. Roughly 300 gigabases of sequencing data and tens of millions of unique TCR sequences were included in an early release covering around 650 HLA-typed donors. The study combined high-throughput TCR immunosequencing, statistical association of individual TCRs with disease status, and machine learning to predict cytomegalovirus infection status. HLA typing included class I and class II loci at four-digit resolution. Roughly five DR-DQ haplotypes were handled as single units for association and clustering because linkage in the cohort was strong. Every discovery cohort repertoire had been produced on one sequencing platform. An earlier analysis of 500 to 650 of the donors applied high-throughput TCR beta sequencing to assess whether each TCR beta V gene segment acted as functional or pseudogenic. In addition to the first cohort of 666 subjects, a separate validation cohort of approximately 130 different subjects was used. Rather than using new phenotypic data, the later analysis identified candidate immune exposures from TCR beta sequences and from how often those sequences occurred across donors. The aim of the study was to test whether cataloging public T cell receptors could identify signatures of past pathogen exposure. Among some 400 genotyped donors of the cohort, an average of roughly 230,000 unique TCR beta nucleotide sequences was sequenced per donor, of which roughly 17% were non-productive. To study patterns of TCR occurrence, a later analysis re-analyzed previously published TCR beta repertoires from around 670 donors and added high-resolution HLA genotyping.

What the authors observed across the whole study: Correlated functional status among segregating V segments might reflect linkage disequilibrium, but an unknown experimental factor could not be ruled out. Compared with equally common non-associated chains, HLA-associated TCR beta chains in a later analysis were more clonally expanded and had lower generation probabilities. Most TCR sequences were seen in very few donors, while some public TCRs were found in many individuals. Because HLA typing was missing for some donors at each locus, association tests included only the typed subset. A later genetic analysis associated a missense DCLRE1C variant with V-gene and J-gene trimming of TCR beta chains, and an independent cohort replicated the association. The authors suggested that the approach could potentially be generalized to other disease states and immunological phenotypes. Broadly in line with IMGT annotations, most TCR beta V segments showed up in productive rearrangements about 90% or about 30% of the time in an earlier analysis of approximately 600 of the donors. Only TCR beta chains were sequenced in this cohort, and the absence of alpha or paired-chain data limited detectable features. In both the original and validation cohorts, the classifier was reported to diagnose cytomegalovirus status with high specificity and sensitivity. At a false discovery rate of 0.05, a later analysis linked about 17,000 TCR beta sequences to specific HLA alleles. A further reported finding was that TCR beta sequences accurately predicted the HLA-A and HLA-B alleles for most subjects in the first cohort. Because counts were too low, approximately 15 rarely observed V segments, including chromosome 9 orphons, were excluded from the earlier analysis of around 640 of the donors. The only immune exposure information available for the cohort was CMV serostatus. A later analysis reported that several top co-occurrence clusters appeared linked to parvovirus B19, influenza, CMV and Epstein-Barr virus. Sequencing depth was assumed to be roughly uniform across donors in the presence/absence analyses, though that assumption may not hold. Compared with the roughly 700-donor mean, donors in an Asian-associated ancestry cluster had fewer N-insertions in productive TCRs, according to a later genetic analysis. In a later analysis, the rate of TCR association differed among HLA loci, with DRB1 alleles having the most associated TCRs and HLA-C alleles having the fewest. In vitro tests confirmed that a few of the cytomegalovirus-associated TCR beta chains recognize cytomegalovirus antigens. A cluster of highly shared sequence variants was judged likely to be a technical artifact of the sequencing pipeline. A later analysis found that most CMV-associated TCR beta chains appeared HLA-restricted, with HLA associations seemingly driven largely by CMV exposure. Some IMGT-functional V segments, including TRBV6-2 and TRBV6-3, could not be told apart with the 87-base-pair reads, so those segments were excluded. When HLA alleles, especially DR and DQ, strongly co-occurred, attributing TCR associations to individual alleles was difficult. In the study, approximately 150 TCR beta chains were listed as associated with cytomegalovirus.

In total, more than 500 healthy bone marrow donors made up the cohort. Cohort members were all nominally healthy when sampled, although unrecorded immune exposures were likely present. The donor tested CMV seropositive, placing the donor among the 310 or so seropositive members of the cohort. Each donor provided a peripheral blood sample, and peripheral blood mononuclear cells were used for TCR beta sequencing. The Qiagen DNeasy Blood Extraction Kit was used to extract genomic DNA from the blood cell samples. The CDR3 runs 13 amino acids, cysteine and phenylalanine included. This entry keeps only the CDR3 DNA: 39 bases, framed from base 1. For this chain, trimming is 6 bases at the V end and 5 bases at the J end, and the number of junction bases without a gene match is 2. The germline V gene encodes CDR1 SGHAT and CDR2 FQNNGV. Libraries were made using the immunoSEQ multiplex PCR assay. For the multiplex PCR, a mixture combining 60 forward primers for TCR Vbeta segments and 13 reverse primers for TCR Jbeta segments was used. The CDR3 region of rearranged TCR beta genes was amplified from genomic DNA with a multiplex PCR assay. The amplified TCR beta libraries were sequenced on the Illumina HiSeq System as 87-base-pair reads. Per the source publication's procedure: Across the 500 to 750 repertoires, a later analysis counted tens of millions of unique TCR beta chains, approximately 10 million of which were shared by at least two donors. Raw reads were error-corrected and collapsed into unique sequences with a nearest-neighbor algorithm that merged closely related sequences to remove PCR and sequencing errors. To assign V, D and J gene segments, CDR3 sequences were aligned to IMGT reference sequences. For a sequence to be retained, at least a six-nucleotide match to both a V gene segment and a J gene segment was required. Rearrangements were classified as productive when the CDR3 lacked stop codons and remained in frame with V and J, and all other rearrangements were classified as non-productive. Following IMGT convention, CDR3 was defined as the stretch from the second conserved V-encoded cysteine to the conserved J-encoded phenylalanine. In an earlier analysis of just under 600 of the donors, sequences lacking an unambiguous match to a single V gene segment were excluded. An earlier analysis of 450 to 650 of the donors called V segments functional above 56.7% productive rearrangements and segregating when the between-donor standard deviation exceeded 5%. A statistical classification framework was built for diagnosing cytomegalovirus status from the catalog of TCR beta chain sequences. In a later analysis, TCR nucleotide sequences were compared against IMGT/GENE-DB human TR gene sequences so that V and J genes could be assigned. Using the TCRdist pipeline, a later analysis assigned CDR3 sequences along with most-parsimonious VDJ recombination scenarios. A later analysis defined each TCR beta chain by its CDR3 amino acid sequence plus V-gene family, and excluded reads lacking a unique V-gene family. In a later analysis, around 600 highly shared, low-generation-probability nucleotide sequences were removed to address suspected cross-contamination and a sequencing artifact. For each public chain, a later analysis derived a clonal expansion index from normalized ranks of inferred template counts within each repertoire. A later analysis computed generation probabilities with a VDJ recombination model fitted to out-of-frame rearrangements, and checked the results against IGoR. A later analysis scored TCR-TCR, TCR-HLA and TCR-CMV co-occurrence with hypergeometric tests, applying a repertoire-size bias correction to TCR pairs. To estimate false discovery rates, a later analysis permuted the HLA or CMV assignments 20 times. In a later analysis, co-occurring TCRs were grouped using DBSCAN, and TCRdist sequence similarity was added for clustering within HLA-allele-positive subsets. Repertoires with fewer than 30,000 or more than 120,000 public chains were left out of co-occurrence clustering, as were about five repertoires with anomalous nucleotide sharing. The table comes from immuneACCESS by way of TCRdb, which keeps in-frame sequences with V and J called. Part of the clones is missing from these tables; in studies checked, under half for an unresolved V gene and the rest for unknown reasons. D and trimming come from the DNA, and the V and J calls and clone size come from that table. The sample table lists some 100,000 clones, about four fifths of them with a count of one. Of the sample, over 4% is held by the ten largest clones.

This receptor chain uses TRBV11-2 and TRBJ2-3; the junction holds 10 bases that match TRBD2. The sample consisted of PBMCs. This clonotype was obtained from a female donor in good health and CMV-seropositive. The nucleotide sequence is TGTGCCAGCAGGGTAGCGGGGGGAGATACGCAGTATTTT. Its translation is CASRVAGGDTQYF.